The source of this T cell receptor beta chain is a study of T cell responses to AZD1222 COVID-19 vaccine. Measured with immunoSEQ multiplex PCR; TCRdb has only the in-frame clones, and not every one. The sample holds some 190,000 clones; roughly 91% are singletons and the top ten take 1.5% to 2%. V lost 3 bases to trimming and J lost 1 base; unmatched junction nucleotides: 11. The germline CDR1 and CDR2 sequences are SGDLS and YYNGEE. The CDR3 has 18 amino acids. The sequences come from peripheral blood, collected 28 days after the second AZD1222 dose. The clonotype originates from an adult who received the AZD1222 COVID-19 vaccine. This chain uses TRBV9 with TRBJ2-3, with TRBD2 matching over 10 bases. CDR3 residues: CASSGYGAGGRGTDTQYF. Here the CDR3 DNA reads TGTGCCAGCAGCGGCTACGGAGCGGGGGGGCGGGGCACAGATACGCAGTATTTT.